This T cell receptor (beta chain) was obtained from a study of T cell responses to AZD1222 COVID-19 vaccine. V was shortened by 6 bases and J by 2 bases, with 14 bases between the two germline ends. This CDR3 contains 15 residues. Germline V gene data show CDR1 as LGHDT and CDR2 as YNNKEL (reference sequence). This clone occurred once. The antigen remains undetermined. Study-level points and caveats: Targets within unmutated variant regions were reportedly found for nearly half of spike-specific TCRs. Donors were chiefly white British, with a greater number of females, and clonal diversity was perhaps underestimated. Seropositive at baseline were only a handful of AZD1222 recipients.

Sequencing used immunoSEQ multiplex PCR; TCRdb keeps in-frame clones, though not all of them. This repertoire shows roughly 130,000 clones, about 90% found once; its top ten account for 7.5%. The V call is TRBV3-1 (or the pseudogene TRBV3-2), the J call TRBJ2-1, with TRBD2 as a possible D gene (6 bases). This TCR was recovered from an adult who received the MenACWY meningococcal vaccine as a control. The sequencing used peripheral blood, collected 28 days after the second dose of the MenACWY control vaccine. CDR3 in DNA: TGTGCCAGCAGTCGCTCTAGCGAGACCTACAATGAGCAGTTCTTC. Amino acid sequence: CASSRSSETYNEQFF.